This is a list of T cell receptor beta chains from one sample in a study of Siglec-9 on CD8 T cells in melanoma. The protocol was immunoSEQ multiplex PCR, while the TCRdb copy is restricted to in-frame clones and leaves out a portion. The table has approximately 35,000 clones, roughly 80% seen once. The sample consisted of Siglec-9- CD8+ T cells sorted from blood. The receptors stem from a human donor in good health. The conserved cysteine and the conserved F or W are not part of the CDR3 here. Each record gives: V gene, J gene, CDR3 protein.

v_gene: TRBV7-2
j_gene: TRBJ1-2
CDR3aa: ASSLTVGAYRYGYT

v_gene: TRBV11-2
j_gene: TRBJ2-7
CDR3aa: ASRGLAGRYEQY

v_gene: TRBV10-3
j_gene: TRBJ2-5
CDR3aa: AISESRGAQY

v_gene: TRBV4-2
j_gene: TRBJ2-1
CDR3aa: ASSQDQDSSSYNEQF

v_gene: TRBV28
j_gene: TRBJ2-3
CDR3aa: ASSRGAGVRTDTQY

v_gene: TRBV4-1
j_gene: TRBJ2-5
CDR3aa: ASSQDGGETQY

v_gene: TRBV27
j_gene: TRBJ2-7
CDR3aa: ATKDWNLREQY

v_gene: TRBV5-4
j_gene: TRBJ2-7
CDR3aa: ASSLDLAGEQY

v_gene: TRBV5-8
j_gene: TRBJ2-6
CDR3aa: ASSWLDPSGANVLT

v_gene: TRBV19
j_gene: TRBJ2-1
CDR3aa: ASSIEDRSSYNEQL

v_gene: TRBV6-4
j_gene: TRBJ2-1
CDR3aa: ASSDSTSGGYEQF

v_gene: TRBV5-6
j_gene: TRBJ1-6
CDR3aa: ASSLEGANNSPLH

v_gene: TRBV30
j_gene: TRBJ1-5
CDR3aa: AWSGRGLSNQPQH

v_gene: TRBV15
j_gene: TRBJ1-5
CDR3aa: ATSSRTGGNQPQH

v_gene: TRBV28
j_gene: TRBJ2-1
CDR3aa: ASSLTGVSSYNEQF

v_gene: TRBV4-1
j_gene: TRBJ2-4
CDR3aa: ASSQDAGAGNIQY

v_gene: TRBV4-2
j_gene: TRBJ1-1
CDR3aa: ASSHRASNTEAF

v_gene: TRBV30
j_gene: TRBJ2-7
CDR3aa: AGDRGYEQY

v_gene: TRBV6-6
j_gene: TRBJ1-4
CDR3aa: ASSPMTGVGEKLF

v_gene: TRBV19
j_gene: TRBJ1-1
CDR3aa: ASTPGGTGAF

v_gene: TRBV4-1
j_gene: TRBJ1-5
CDR3aa: ASSTAQDQPQH

v_gene: TRBV27
j_gene: TRBJ2-1
CDR3aa: ASSLSTSGSYNEQF